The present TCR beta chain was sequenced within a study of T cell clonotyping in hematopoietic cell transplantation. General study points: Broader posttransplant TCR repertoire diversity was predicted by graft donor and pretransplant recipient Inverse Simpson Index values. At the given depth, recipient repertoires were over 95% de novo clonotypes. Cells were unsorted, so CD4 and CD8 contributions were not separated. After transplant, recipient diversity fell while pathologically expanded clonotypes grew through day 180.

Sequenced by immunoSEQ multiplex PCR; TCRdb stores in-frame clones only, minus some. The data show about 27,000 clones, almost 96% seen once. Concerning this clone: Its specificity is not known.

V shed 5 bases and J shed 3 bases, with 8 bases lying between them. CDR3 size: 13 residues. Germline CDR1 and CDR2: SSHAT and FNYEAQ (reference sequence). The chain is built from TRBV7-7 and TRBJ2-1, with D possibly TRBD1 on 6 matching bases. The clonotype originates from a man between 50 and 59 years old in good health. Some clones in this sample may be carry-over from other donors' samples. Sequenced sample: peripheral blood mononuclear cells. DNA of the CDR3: TGTGCCAGCAGCCCGGACAGCTACAATGAGCAGTTCTTC. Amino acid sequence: CASSPDSYNEQFF.